These 2 T cell receptor beta chains were all obtained from the same sample, sequenced in a study of chemoradiotherapy in HPV16-positive cancers. Repertoires were generated with immunoSEQ multiplex PCR, while TCRdb's copy carries only in-frame clones and drops some. The sample shows about 4,800 clones, around nine tenths of them seen only once. The starting material was tumor tissue, obtained from a patient who underwent chemoradiotherapy. These TCRs come from a human donor with HPV-associated anogenital cancer.

The rearrangement joins TRBV6-5 to TRBJ2-1; either TRBD1 or TRBD2 may supply D (5 bases each). The CDR3 has 14 residues. Germline V gene lookup returns CDR1 MNHEY and CDR2 SVGAGI. The V end lost 5 bases, the J end lost 9 bases, and 17 bases lay between the germline ends. For the CDR3, the DNA is TGTGCCAGCAGTCCGGGGACGCGCCCGGGTGAGCAGTTCTTC. Translation gives CASSPGTRPGEQFF.

This clone occurred once. This chain uses TRBV7-9 with TRBJ1-2; 7 nucleotides match TRBD1. The germline CDR1 and CDR2 sequences are SEHNR and FQNEAQ (reference sequence). Trimming at V came to 5 bases and at J to 2 bases, leaving 8 bases not matched to a gene. This CDR3 is 15 amino acids long. CDR3 bases: TGTGCCAGCAGCGTCGGACAGGAATCCAACTATGGCTACACCTTC. Residues: CASSVGQESNYGYTF.